This T cell receptor beta chain stems from a study of T-cell memory formation after mild COVID-19. On the study more broadly: TCR clusters showed largely donor specificity.

V gave up 2 bases and J gave up 5 bases, with 13 bases separating them. CDR3 length equals 14 residues. CDR1 is ENHRY and CDR2 is SYGVKD in the germline V gene. From the 5' RACE reads, TCRdb called clonotypes with MiXCR, one entry per CDR3 protein. The table shows around 260,000 distinct CDR3 sequences, with 16% occurring only once. This chain uses TRBV10-3 with TRBJ2-7, with a weak D call TRBD1 (5 bases). The sequence was collected from a young man who had mild COVID-19 (a few samples of this study predate the infection). Cell type and time point are not known. Sequencing used PBMCs or a T cell subset sorted from them (not recorded which). The CDR3 here is CAISEKQVVDEQYF. The CDR3, as DNA: TGTGCCATCAGTGAGAAACAGGTGGTAGACGAGCAGTACTTC.